The T cell receptor (beta chain) under discussion was sequenced for a study of T cell responses to AZD1222 COVID-19 vaccine. General observations from the study: Recipients of AZD1222 seropositive at baseline numbered only 6 or 7.

V lost 1 base and J 8 bases, leaving 6 bases between the germline ends. Germline V lookup: CDR1 GTSNPN, CDR2 SVGIG (reference sequence). The CDR3 spans 10 residues. The data were produced by immunoSEQ multiplex PCR, yet TCRdb's version contains in-frame clones alone and is incomplete. The data show about 120,000 clones, 70% to 90% seen once. About this clone: The antigen is undetermined.

The source was peripheral blood, collected on day 0 of AZD1222 vaccination. This sequence originates from an adult in good health. The V call is TRBV30, the J call TRBJ2-7, with D unresolved. CDR3 sequence (DNA): TGTGCCTGGAGTGGGGCGAAGCAGTACTTC. It encodes CAWSGAKQYF.